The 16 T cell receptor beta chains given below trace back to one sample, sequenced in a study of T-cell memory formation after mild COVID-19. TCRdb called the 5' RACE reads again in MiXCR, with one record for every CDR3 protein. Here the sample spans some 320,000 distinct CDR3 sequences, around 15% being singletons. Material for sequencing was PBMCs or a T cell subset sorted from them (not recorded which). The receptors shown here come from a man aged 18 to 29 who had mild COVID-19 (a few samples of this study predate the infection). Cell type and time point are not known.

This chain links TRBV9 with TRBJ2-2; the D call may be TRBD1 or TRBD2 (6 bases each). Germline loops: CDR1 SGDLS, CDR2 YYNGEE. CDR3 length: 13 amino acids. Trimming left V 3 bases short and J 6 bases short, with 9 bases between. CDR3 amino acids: CASSEGGSGELFF. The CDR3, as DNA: TGTGCCAGCAGCGAGGGGGGCTCCGGGGAGCTGTTTTTT. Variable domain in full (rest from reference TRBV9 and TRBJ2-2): DSGVTQTPKHLITATGQRVTLRCSPRSGDLSVYWYQQSLDQGLQFLIQYYNGEERAKGNILERFSAQQFPDLHSELNLSSLELGDSALYFCASSEGGSGELFFGEGSRLTVL.

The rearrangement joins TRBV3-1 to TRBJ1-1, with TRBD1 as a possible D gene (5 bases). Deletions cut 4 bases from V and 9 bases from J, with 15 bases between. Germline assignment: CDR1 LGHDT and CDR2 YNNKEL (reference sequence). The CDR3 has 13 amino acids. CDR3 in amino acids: CASSRPGGYKAFF. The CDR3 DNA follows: TGTGCCAGCAGCCGACCGGGGGGGTACAAAGCTTTCTTT.

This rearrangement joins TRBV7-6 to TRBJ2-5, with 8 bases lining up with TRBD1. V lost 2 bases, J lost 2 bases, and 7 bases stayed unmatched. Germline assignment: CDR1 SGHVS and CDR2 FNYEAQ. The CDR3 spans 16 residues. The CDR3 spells CASSLIGTGGQETQYF. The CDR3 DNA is TGTGCCAGCAGCTTAATAGGGACAGGCGGGCAAGAGACCCAGTACTTC.

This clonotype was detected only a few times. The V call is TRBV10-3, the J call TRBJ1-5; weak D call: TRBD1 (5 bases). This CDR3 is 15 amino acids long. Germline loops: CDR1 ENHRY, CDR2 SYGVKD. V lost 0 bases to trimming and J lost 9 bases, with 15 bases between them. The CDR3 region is CAISESQGGNPPQHF. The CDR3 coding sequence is TGTGCCATCAGTGAGTCGCAGGGCGGTAACCCGCCCCAGCATTTT.

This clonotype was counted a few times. The CDR3 reads CASSQGQEYEQYV. DNA for the CDR3: TGTGCCAGCAGTCAGGGACAGGAGTACGAGCAGTACGTC. The V call is TRBV28, the J call TRBJ2-7; 8 nucleotides align to TRBD1. The germline gives CDR1 MDHEN, CDR2 SYDVKM. V trimming: 5 bases; J trimming: 4 bases; junction bases outside the gene matches: 4. The CDR3 has 13 residues.

The CDR3 DNA reads TGTGCCACCAGCTCTGCGAACTCCTACGAGCAGTACGTC. This encodes CATSSANSYEQYV. The chain uses TRBV15 and TRBJ2-7; D gene unclear. The CDR3 length is 13 residues. Between the trimmed V and J ends, which lost 5 bases and 0 bases, there was a span of 8 bases. Germline loops: CDR1 LNHNV, CDR2 YYDKDF (reference sequence).

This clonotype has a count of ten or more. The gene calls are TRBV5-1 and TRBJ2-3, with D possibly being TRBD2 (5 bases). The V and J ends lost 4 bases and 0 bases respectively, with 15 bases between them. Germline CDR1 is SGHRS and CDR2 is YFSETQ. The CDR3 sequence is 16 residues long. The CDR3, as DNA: TGCGCCAGCAGCCCGCGGACGCGGGCTAGCACAGATACGCAGTATTTT. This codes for CASSPRTRASTDTQYF.

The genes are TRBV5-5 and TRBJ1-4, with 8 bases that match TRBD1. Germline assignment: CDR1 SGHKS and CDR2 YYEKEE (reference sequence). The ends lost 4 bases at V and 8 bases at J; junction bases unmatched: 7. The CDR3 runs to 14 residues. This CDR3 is CASSRRQGQEKLFF. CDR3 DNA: TGTGCCAGCAGCCGTAGACAGGGGCAGGAAAAACTGTTTTTT.

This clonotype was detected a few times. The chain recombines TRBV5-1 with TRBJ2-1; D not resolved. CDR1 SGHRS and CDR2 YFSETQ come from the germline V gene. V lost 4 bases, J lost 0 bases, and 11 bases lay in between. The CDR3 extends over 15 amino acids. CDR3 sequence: CASSGIKSSYNEQFF. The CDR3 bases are TGCGCCAGCAGCGGAATAAAGAGCTCCTACAATGAGCAGTTCTTC.

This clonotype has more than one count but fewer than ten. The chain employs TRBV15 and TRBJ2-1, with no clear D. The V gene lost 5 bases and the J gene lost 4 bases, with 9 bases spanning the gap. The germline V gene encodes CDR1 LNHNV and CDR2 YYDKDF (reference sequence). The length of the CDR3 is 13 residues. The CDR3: CATSENRYNEQFF. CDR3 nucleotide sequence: TGTGCCACCAGCGAGAACAGATACAATGAGCAGTTCTTC.

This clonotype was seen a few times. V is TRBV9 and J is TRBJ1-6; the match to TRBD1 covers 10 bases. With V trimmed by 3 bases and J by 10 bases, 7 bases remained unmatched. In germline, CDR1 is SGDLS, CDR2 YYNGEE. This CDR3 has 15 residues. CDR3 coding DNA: TGTGCCAGCAGCGATGGGACAGGGGAAGGGTCACCCCTCCACTTT. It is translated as CASSDGTGEGSPLHF.

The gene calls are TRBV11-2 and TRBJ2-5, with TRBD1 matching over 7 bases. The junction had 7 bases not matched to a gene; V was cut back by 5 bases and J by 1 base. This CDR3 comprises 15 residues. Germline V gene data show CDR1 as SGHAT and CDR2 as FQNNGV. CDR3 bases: TGTGCCAGCAGCAGAGTGGGACAGTTCCAAGAGACCCAGTACTTC. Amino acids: CASSRVGQFQETQYF.

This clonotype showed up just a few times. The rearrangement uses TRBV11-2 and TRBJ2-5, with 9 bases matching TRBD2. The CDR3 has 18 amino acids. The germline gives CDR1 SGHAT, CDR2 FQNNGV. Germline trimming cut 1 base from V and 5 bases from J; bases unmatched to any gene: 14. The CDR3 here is CASSLGAASGDNYETQYF. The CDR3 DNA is TGTGCCAGCAGCTTAGGAGCGGCTAGCGGGGATAACTACGAGACCCAGTACTTC.

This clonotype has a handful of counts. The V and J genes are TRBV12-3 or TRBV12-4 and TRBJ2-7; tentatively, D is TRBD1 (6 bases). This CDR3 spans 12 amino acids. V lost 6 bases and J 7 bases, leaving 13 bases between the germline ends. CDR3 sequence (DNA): TGTGCCAGCAGGGTGGGGGCTGGAGAGCAGTACTTC. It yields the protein CASRVGAGEQYF.

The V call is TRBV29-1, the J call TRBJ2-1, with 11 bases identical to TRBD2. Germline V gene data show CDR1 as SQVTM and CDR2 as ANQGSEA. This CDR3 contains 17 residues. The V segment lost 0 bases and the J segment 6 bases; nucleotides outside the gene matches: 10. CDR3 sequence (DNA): TGCAGCGTTGAAGATCGGGCTAGCGGGGGGAGAATCAATGAGCAGTTCTTC. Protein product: CSVEDRASGGRINEQFF.

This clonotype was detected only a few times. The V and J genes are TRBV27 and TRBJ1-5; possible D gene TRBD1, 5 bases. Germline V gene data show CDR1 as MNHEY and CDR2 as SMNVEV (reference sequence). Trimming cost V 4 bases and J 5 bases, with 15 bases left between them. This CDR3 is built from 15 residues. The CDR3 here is CASSSTVGQDQPQHF. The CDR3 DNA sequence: TGTGCCAGCAGTTCGACCGTGGGGCAAGATCAGCCCCAGCATTTT.